Sequencing of this TCR beta chain was carried out in a study of Ad26.COV2.S vaccination and SARS-CoV-2 variants. As regards this clone: As yet, its antigen is unknown.

CDR1 is SNHLY, CDR2 FYNNEI, per germline. CDR3 length equals 15 residues. The V end was cut by 8 bases, the J end by 6 bases, with 22 bases between. Libraries were prepared by immunoSEQ multiplex PCR; TCRdb keeps only in-frame clonotypes and omits some of them. The sample gives approximately 340,000 clones, roughly nine tenths of which show up once; roughly 3.9% is in the top ten. Study-level results: Reported post-vaccination CD8+ and CD4+ T cell responses to spike showed substantial breadth. Placebo recipients showed lower spike-specific TCR breadth than vaccinees. An underestimation of total T cell responses may have resulted from the TCR breadth and depth analyses.

The chain couples TRBV2 to TRBJ1-1; D is unclear. The sequence was collected from a human donor who had recovered from COVID-19. This specimen consisted of peripheral blood, obtained after recovery from COVID-19. Here the CDR3 DNA reads TGTGCCAGCGACACTGTCTCGGCCGAACGCCCTGAAGCTTTCTTT. Translated: CASDTVSAERPEAFF. Filled out from reference TRBV2 and TRBJ1-1, the complete variable domain reads EPEVTQTPSHQVTQMGQEVILRCVPISNHLYFYWYRQILGQKVEFLVSFYNNEISEKSEIFDDQFSVERPDGSNFTLKIRSTKLEDSAMYFCASDTVSAERPEAFFGQGTRLTVV.